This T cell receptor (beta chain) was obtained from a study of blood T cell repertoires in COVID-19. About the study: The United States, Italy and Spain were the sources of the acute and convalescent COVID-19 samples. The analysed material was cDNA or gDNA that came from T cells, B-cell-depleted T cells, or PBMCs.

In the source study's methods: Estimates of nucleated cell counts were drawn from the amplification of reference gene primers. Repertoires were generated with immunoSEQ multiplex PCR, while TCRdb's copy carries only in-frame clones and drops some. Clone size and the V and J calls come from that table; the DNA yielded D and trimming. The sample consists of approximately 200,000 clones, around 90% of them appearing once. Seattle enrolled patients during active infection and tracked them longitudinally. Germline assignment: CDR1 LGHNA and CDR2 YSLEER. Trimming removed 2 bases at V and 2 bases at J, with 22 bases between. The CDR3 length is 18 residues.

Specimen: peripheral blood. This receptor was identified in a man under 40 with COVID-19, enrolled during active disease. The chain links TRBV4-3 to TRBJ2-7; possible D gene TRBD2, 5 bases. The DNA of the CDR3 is TGCGCCAGCAGCCAAAACAACGCCCTGGACTTAGGAACCTACGAGCAGTACTTC. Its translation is CASSQNNALDLGTYEQYF.